Below, 8 T cell receptor beta chains from the same sample are listed, as sequenced in a study of blood T cell repertoires in COVID-19. Sequenced by immunoSEQ multiplex PCR; TCRdb stores in-frame clones only, minus some. This table holds under 250,000 clones, about 82% found once. The sample taken for sequencing was peripheral blood. These TCRs come from a woman aged 80 or over with COVID-19, enrolled during active disease.

This clone showed up just once. The chain couples TRBV7-9 to TRBJ1-4, with TRBD1 matching over 7 bases. The CDR3 loop spans 15 amino acids. CDR1 is SEHNR, CDR2 FQNEAQ, per germline (reference sequence). V lost 4 bases and J lost 2; bases outside the gene matches: 4. CDR3 residues: CASSSWGQTNEKLFF. DNA of the CDR3: TGTGCCAGCAGCTCCTGGGGACAGACTAATGAAAAACTGTTTTTT.

The V call is TRBV7-2, the J call TRBJ1-5, with D possibly being TRBD1 (5 bases). Germline CDR1 and CDR2: SGHTA and FQGNSA. Trimming shortened V by 3 bases and J by 5 bases, and 8 bases separated the two germline ends. CDR3 length: 13 residues. The CDR3 sequence: CASSFDSYQPQHF. The DNA for the CDR3 is TGTGCCAGCAGCTTTGACAGCTATCAGCCCCAGCATTTT.

This chain links TRBV2 with TRBJ2-7; perhaps TRBD1 as D (7 bases). V lost 8 bases and J lost 4, with 12 bases in between. CDR1 and CDR2 from the germline V gene are SNHLY and FYNNEI. The CDR3 length is 12 residues. CDR3 DNA: TGTGCCAGCGCGGGACAGATTTACGAGCAGTACTTC. Its protein product is CASAGQIYEQYF.

CDR3 DNA sequence: TGTGCCAGCAGTTCCCGACAGGGTTACACCATATATTTT. Protein sequence: CASSSRQGYTIYF. This chain uses TRBV27 with TRBJ1-3; 7 positions match TRBD1. The germline V gene has CDR1 MNHEY and CDR2 SMNVEV (reference sequence). The V gene end was trimmed by 4 bases and the J gene end by 8 bases; junction bases not matched to a gene: 5. The CDR3 totals 13 residues.

The V call is TRBV7-6, the J call TRBJ2-5; TRBD1 agrees at 9 bases. This CDR3 contains 13 residues. Germline loops: CDR1 SGHVS, CDR2 FNYEAQ. J was trimmed by 6 bases and V by 5 bases; bases with no gene match: 4. The DNA for the CDR3 is TGTGCCAGCAGCCTAGGACAGGGGCAGACCCAGTACTTC. It codes for CASSLGQGQTQYF. Combining the CDR3 with reference TRBV7-6 and TRBJ2-5 gives the whole variable domain GAGVSQSPRYKVTKRGQDVALRCDPISGHVSLYWYRQALGQGPEFLTYFNYEAQQDKSGLPNDRFSAERPEGSISTLTIQRTEQRDSAMYRCASSLGQGQTQYFGPGTRLLVL.

The V and J genes are TRBV10-3 and TRBJ1-2; D remains ambiguous. The CDR3 is 14 residues long. V was clipped by 4 bases and J by 1 base, with 10 bases between them. Germline V lookup: CDR1 ENHRY, CDR2 SYGVKD. The DNA of the CDR3 is TGTGCCATCAGTGTACAAGATAATAACTATGGCTACACCTTC. Protein: CAISVQDNNYGYTF.

The DNA of the CDR3 is TGTGCCAGTAGTTCAGGGATTGACACTGAAGCTTTCTTT. This translates into CASSSGIDTEAFF. This sequence joins TRBV19 and TRBJ1-1; possibly TRBD1 for D (5 bases). V was clipped by 5 bases and J by 3 bases, with 10 bases between them. The CDR3 is 13 amino acids. In germline, CDR1 is LNHDA, CDR2 SQIVND (reference sequence). Drawing the rest from reference TRBV19 and TRBJ1-1, the complete variable domain is DGGITQSPKYLFRKEGQNVTLSCEQNLNHDAMYWYRQDPGQGLRLIYYSQIVNDFQKGDIAEGYSVSREKKESFPLTVTSAQKNPTAFYLCASSSGIDTEAFFGQGTRLTVV.

The chain couples TRBV29-1 to TRBJ1-4; a possible D gene is TRBD1 (6 bases). Trimming took 6 bases from V and 7 from J, leaving 12 bases between them. This CDR3 region has 12 residues. The germline gives CDR1 SQVTM, CDR2 ANQGSEA. In nucleotides, the CDR3 is TGCAGCGTACAGGGAAATAGTGAAAAACTGTTTTTT. This gives the protein CSVQGNSEKLFF.